Given below is one T cell receptor beta chain in context. Its cognate antigen is unknown. The data stem from a study of T-cell reconstitution after alpha-beta-depleted transplantation in children. Regarding the study as a whole: Some patients showed high day-60 TCRbeta diversity, which derived from surviving recipient T cells and thymic progenitors. The study reportedly traced alpha-beta T cells about two months after transplant to several hundred expanded graft clones. T-cell numbers and diversity, one year after transplant, stemmed largely from T cells that were newly produced.

V lost 2 bases to trimming and J lost 0 bases, with 18 bases between them. This CDR3 has 19 residues. Germline loops: CDR1 SGDLS, CDR2 YYNGEE. Unique molecular identifiers were incorporated when the TCRbeta library was constructed. TCRdb used MiXCR to reprocess the PCR reads, holding one entry per CDR3 protein. The repertoire consists of around 250,000 distinct CDR3 sequences, with under 30% occurring once and the leading ten covering more than 2%. The sequenced sample was PBMCs, obtained before TCRalphabeta/CD19-depleted stem cell transplant. The receptor comes from a girl aged 2-10 years with Fanconi anemia, due to receive a stem cell transplant. The V call is TRBV9, the J call TRBJ2-6; a possible D gene is TRBD2 (6 bases). The CDR3, as DNA: TGTGCCAGCAGCGTGGACCTGGAGGGGCGGGTCTCTGGGGCCAACGTCCTGACTTTC. Translated: CASSVDLEGRVSGANVLTF.